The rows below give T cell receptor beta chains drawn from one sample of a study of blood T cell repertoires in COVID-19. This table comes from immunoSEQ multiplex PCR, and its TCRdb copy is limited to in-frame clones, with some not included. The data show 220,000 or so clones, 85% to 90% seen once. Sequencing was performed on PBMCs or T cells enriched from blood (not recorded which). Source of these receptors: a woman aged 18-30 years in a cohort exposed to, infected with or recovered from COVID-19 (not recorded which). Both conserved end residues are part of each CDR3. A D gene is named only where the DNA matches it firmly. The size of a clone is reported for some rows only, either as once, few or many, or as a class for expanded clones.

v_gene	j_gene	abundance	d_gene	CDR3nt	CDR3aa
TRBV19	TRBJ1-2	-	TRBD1	TGTGCCAGTAGTAAGACAGGGGGAGATGGCTACACCTTC	CASSKTGGDGYTF
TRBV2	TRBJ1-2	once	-	TGTGCCAGCAGTGAAGGCAGGAACTATGGCTACACCTTC	CASSEGRNYGYTF
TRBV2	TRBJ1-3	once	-	TGTGCCAGCAGTGAACGGAGGGGACCTTTCTCTGGAAACACCATATATTTT	CASSERRGPFSGNTIYF
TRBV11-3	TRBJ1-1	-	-	TGTGCCAGCAGCTTAGAAGGGGTCGCCAACACTGAAGCTTTCTTT	CASSLEGVANTEAFF
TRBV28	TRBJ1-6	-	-	TGTGCCAGCAGTTTGAGTTCACCCCTCCACTTT	CASSLSSPLHF
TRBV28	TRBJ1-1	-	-	TGTGCCAGCCAGGCAGCTGAAGCTTTCTTT	CASQAAEAFF
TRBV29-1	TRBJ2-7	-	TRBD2	TGCAGCGTCGCCGGGACTAGCTCCTACGAGCAGTACTTC	CSVAGTSSYEQYF
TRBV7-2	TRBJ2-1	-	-	TGTGCCAGCAGCTTAGTGGGGGGGCTCTCCTACAATGAGCAGTTCTTC	CASSLVGGLSYNEQFF
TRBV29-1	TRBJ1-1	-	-	TGCAGCGTTCCCAACAGGGACACTGAAGCTTTCTTT	CSVPNRDTEAFF
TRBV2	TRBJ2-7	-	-	TGTGCCAGCAGTGTTGACAGACGCTCCTACGAGCAGTACTTC	CASSVDRRSYEQYF
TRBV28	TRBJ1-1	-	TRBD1	TGTGCCAGCAGTCAGGGGACAGCCACTGAAGCTTTCTTT	CASSQGTATEAFF
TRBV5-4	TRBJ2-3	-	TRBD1	TGTGCCAGCAGCTTCCAGGGGGCGGGGACAGATACGCAGTATTTT	CASSFQGAGTDTQYF
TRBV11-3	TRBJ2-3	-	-	TGTGCCAGCAGCTTAAGTCCGGGAGCTATGGATACGCAGTATTTT	CASSLSPGAMDTQYF
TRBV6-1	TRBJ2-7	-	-	TGTGCCAGCAGTGAATTTAGCAGAGCCTCCTACGAGCAGTACTTC	CASSEFSRASYEQYF
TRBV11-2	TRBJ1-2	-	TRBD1	TGTGCCAGCAGCCTCGACAGGGCCTATGGCTACACCTTC	CASSLDRAYGYTF
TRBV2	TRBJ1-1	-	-	TGTGCCAGCAGAGGGGACACTGAAGCTTTCTTT	CASRGDTEAFF
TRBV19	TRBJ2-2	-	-	TGTGCCAGTAGCAGACTAGTTTCCGAGGGTACCGGGGAGCTGTTTTTT	CASSRLVSEGTGELFF
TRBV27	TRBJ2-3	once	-	TGTGCCAGCAGTTTACGGGCGGGACCGACTCGCACAGATACGCAGTATTTT	CASSLRAGPTRTDTQYF
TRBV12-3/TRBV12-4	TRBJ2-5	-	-	TGTGCCAGCTCCGGGACAAAAGAGACCCAGTACTTC	CASSGTKETQYF
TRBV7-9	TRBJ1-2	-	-	TGTGCCAGCAGCCAAAACTTCAGGGGTGGCTACACCTTC	CASSQNFRGGYTF
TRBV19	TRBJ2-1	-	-	TGTGCCAGTAGGATCCCGGGGACATACAATGAGCAGTTCTTC	CASRIPGTYNEQFF
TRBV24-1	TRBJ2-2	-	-	TGTGCCACCAGTTCAACAGTCCCTAACACCGGGGAGCTGTTTTTT	CATSSTVPNTGELFF
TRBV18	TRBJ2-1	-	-	TGTGCCAGCTCCTGGGAGGGGGGCTACAATGAGCAGTTCTTC	CASSWEGGYNEQFF
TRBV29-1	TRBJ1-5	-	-	TGCAGCGTCCTCCCTGAGGGGGATCAGCCCCAGCATTTT	CSVLPEGDQPQHF
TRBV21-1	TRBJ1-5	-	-	TGTGCCAGCGGGAGAAGGGACAGGGGGAATTTATGGAGCAATCAGCCCCAGCATTTT	CASGRRDRGNLWSNQPQHF
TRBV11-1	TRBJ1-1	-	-	TGTGCCAGCAGCTTAGACTTGAACACTGAAGCTTTCTTT	CASSLDLNTEAFF
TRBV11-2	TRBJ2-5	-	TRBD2	TGTGCCAGCAGCTTAACTAGCGGAGGGCCGACCCAGTACTTC	CASSLTSGGPTQYF
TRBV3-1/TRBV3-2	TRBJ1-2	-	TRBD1	TGTGCCAGCAGCCAACCGGGACAGGGCAGTGGCTACACCTTC	CASSQPGQGSGYTF
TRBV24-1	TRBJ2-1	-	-	TGTGCCACCAGTGAACTAAACAATGAGCAGTTCTTC	CATSELNNEQFF
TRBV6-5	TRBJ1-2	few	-	TGTGCCAGCAGCTCTGGGGGCGTCAGTGGCTACACCTTC	CASSSGGVSGYTF
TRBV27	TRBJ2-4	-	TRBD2	TGTGCCAGCAGCCCTACTAGCGGGGGGGCTTGGAACATTCAGTACTTC	CASSPTSGGAWNIQYF
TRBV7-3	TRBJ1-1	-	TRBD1	TGTGCCAGCAGCTGCAGGGGGAAAGCTGTAGACACTGAAGCTTTCTTT	CASSCRGKAVDTEAFF
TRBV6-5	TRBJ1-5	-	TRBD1	TGTGCCAGCGCTTCCGGGACAGGGGAACATCAGCCCCAGCATTTT	CASASGTGEHQPQHF
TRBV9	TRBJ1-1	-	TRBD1	TGTGCCAGCAGCGCTTGGGACAGGGTCAACACTGAAGCTTTCTTT	CASSAWDRVNTEAFF
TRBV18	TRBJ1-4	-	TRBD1	TGTGCCAGCTCTTCCTCGACAGGGGTGAATGAAAAACTGTTTTTT	CASSSSTGVNEKLFF
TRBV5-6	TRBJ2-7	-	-	TGTGCCAGCACTATAAGGACGGCTGGGGGGTTGGTAGAGCAGTACTTC	CASTIRTAGGLVEQYF
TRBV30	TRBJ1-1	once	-	TGTGCCTGGAGTGTACGTGGGCAGGCTGAAGCTTTCTTT	CAWSVRGQAEAFF
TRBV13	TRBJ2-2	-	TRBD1	TGTGCCAGCAACCCCCTGGGGACAGGGGATTCCGGGGAGCTGTTTTTT	CASNPLGTGDSGELFF
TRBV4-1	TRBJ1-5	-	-	TGCGCCAGCAGCCAAGATGGCGACAGACATATGTATAGCAATCAGCCCCAGCATTTT	CASSQDGDRHMYSNQPQHF
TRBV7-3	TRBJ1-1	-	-	TGTGCCAGCAGCGAAATGGCAGGTAGTGCTGAAGCTTTCTTT	CASSEMAGSAEAFF
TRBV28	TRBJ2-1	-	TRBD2	TGTGCCAGCAGGGATGCTAGCGGGGGGCACTACAATGAGCAGTTCTTC	CASRDASGGHYNEQFF
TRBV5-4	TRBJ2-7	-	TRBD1	TGTGCCAGCAGCTTCGGGACAGGACCCTACGAGCAGTACTTC	CASSFGTGPYEQYF
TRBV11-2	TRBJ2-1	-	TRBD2	TGTGCCAGCAGCTTAGGCGGGGGGTTGTACAATGAGCAGTTCTTC	CASSLGGGLYNEQFF
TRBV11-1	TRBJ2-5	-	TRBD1	TGTGCCAGCAGCGACCCCCGACAGGGTGGAGAGACCCAGTACTTC	CASSDPRQGGETQYF
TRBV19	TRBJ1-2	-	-	TGTGCCAGTAGTATGGCAGGGTTGAGAAGTGGCTACACCTTC	CASSMAGLRSGYTF
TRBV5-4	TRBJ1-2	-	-	TGTGCCAGCAGCTCTGATCAGGGGCCCCACTATGGCTACACCTTC	CASSSDQGPHYGYTF
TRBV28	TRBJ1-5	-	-	TGTGCCAGCAAAGGGAGAGATAGCAATCAGCCCCAGCATTTT	CASKGRDSNQPQHF